Listed below are T cell receptor beta chains from one sample, sequenced in a study of T cell repertoires in cytomegalovirus infection. TCRdb re-derived calls from the reads in MiXCR, one entry per CDR3 protein. The table shows roughly 500,000 distinct CDR3 sequences, with more than 30% occurring only once. For these TCRs, the target antigens are not known. The input for sequencing was cultured PBMCs, taken from culture after CMV antigen stimulation. All receptors come from a human donor in good health (CMV status not recorded). Some clones in this sample may be carry-over from other donors' samples. CDR3s include the opening cysteine and the closing phenylalanine or tryptophan. Each record gives: CDR3 DNA, CDR3 protein, clone size, D gene, J gene, V gene, CDR3 length. D genes are given only for firm matches. Clone size is stated in some rows and not others, as once, few, many or a class when expanded.

DNA: TGCGCCAGCAGCCAAGTAGCGGGGGTCTCCTACAATGAGCAGTTCTTC
CDR3: CASSQVAGVSYNEQFF
size: NA
D: TRBD2
J: TRBJ2-1
V: TRBV4-3
length: 16

DNA: TGCAGCGCGACGGGACTAGCGGGAGCAAGCGGGGAGCTGTTTTTT
CDR3: CSATGLAGASGELFF
size: many
D: TRBD2
J: TRBJ2-2
V: TRBV29-1
length: 15

DNA: TGTGCCAGCAGCGCCACAGGGGAGTGGGGCACTGAAGCTTTCTTT
CDR3: CASSATGEWGTEAFF
size: NA
D: TRBD1
J: TRBJ1-1
V: TRBV7-4
length: 15

DNA: TGTGCCAGCAGCCAGGATTTAGCCAAAAACATTCAGTACTTC
CDR3: CASSQDLAKNIQYF
size: NA
D: NA
J: TRBJ2-4
V: TRBV7-2
length: 14

DNA: TGTGCCAGCAACAGGGATCTTGGCACTGAAGCTTTCTTT
CDR3: CASNRDLGTEAFF
size: NA
D: NA
J: TRBJ1-1
V: TRBV2
length: 13

DNA: TGTGCCAGCAGTTCCTCGCGGGGGGGCAATCAGCCCCAGCATTTT
CDR3: CASSSSRGGNQPQHF
size: NA
D: NA
J: TRBJ1-5
V: TRBV12-3/TRBV12-4
length: 15

DNA: TGTGCCAGCAGCCCCCTAGCGGGAGGGCCGCTAGATACGCAGTATTTT
CDR3: CASSPLAGGPLDTQYF
size: NA
D: TRBD2
J: TRBJ2-3
V: TRBV7-2
length: 16

DNA: TGCGCCAGCAGCTTCCGGCACTCGGATCTCGATGGCTACACCTTC
CDR3: CASSFRHSDLDGYTF
size: NA
D: NA
J: TRBJ1-2
V: TRBV5-1
length: 15

DNA: TGTGCCAGCAGCCAAGATGAGGGGAACAATCAGCCCCAGCATTTT
CDR3: CASSQDEGNNQPQHF
size: NA
D: NA
J: TRBJ1-5
V: TRBV4-2
length: 15

DNA: TGTGCCAGTAGGGGGGCGGACTATCAGCCAGATACGCAGTATTTT
CDR3: CASRGADYQPDTQYF
size: few
D: NA
J: TRBJ2-3
V: TRBV19
length: 15

DNA: TGTGCCAGCAGCTTACAACTAGCGGGAGTCGGTGAGACCCAGTACTTC
CDR3: CASSLQLAGVGETQYF
size: many
D: TRBD2
J: TRBJ2-5
V: TRBV7-2
length: 16

DNA: TGTGCCAGCAGCTTAGGAGGAGCGAGAGGACTGTTTTTT
CDR3: CASSLGGARGLFF
size: NA
D: NA
J: TRBJ1-4
V: TRBV7-4
length: 13

DNA: TGTGCCAGCAGACGACAGGACGGTTATGTCCAGTACTTC
CDR3: CASRRQDGYVQYF
size: NA
D: NA
J: TRBJ2-5
V: TRBV6-2/TRBV6-3
length: 13

DNA: TGCGCCAGCAGCCACTCCCTCACAACCTACGAGCAGTACTTC
CDR3: CASSHSLTTYEQYF
size: NA
D: NA
J: TRBJ2-7
V: TRBV4-3
length: 14

DNA: TGTGCCAGCAGTTTAGACTGGAGCTCCTATAATTCACCCCTCCACTTT
CDR3: CASSLDWSSYNSPLHF
size: NA
D: NA
J: TRBJ1-6
V: TRBV28
length: 16

DNA: TGTGCCAGCAGTTACTCTCTCCCTGAAGCTTTCTTT
CDR3: CASSYSLPEAFF
size: NA
D: NA
J: TRBJ1-1
V: TRBV6-6
length: 12

DNA: TGTGCCAGTAGTATTGGTAGCCGACGGACGGATACGCAGTATTTT
CDR3: CASSIGSRRTDTQYF
size: NA
D: NA
J: TRBJ2-3
V: TRBV19
length: 15